Listed below are T cell receptor beta chains from one sample, sequenced in a study of shared clonotypes between healthy human individuals. Assay used: immunoSEQ multiplex PCR; TCRdb lists only in-frame clones, some missing. The data hold millions of clones, with over 90% observed a single time. The sequencing input was naive CD4+ T cells from PBMCs. The receptors were gathered from a man younger than 30 in good health. Some clones in this sample may be carry-over from other donors' samples. CDR3s include the opening cysteine and the closing phenylalanine or tryptophan. The D gene is left open where the match is weak. Rows may omit the clone size; those that give it use once, few, many or a size class.

v_gene	j_gene	abundance	d_gene	CDR3nt	CDR3aa
TRBV6-8	TRBJ2-1	-	-	TGTGCCAGCAGTTACCCCGGGGATGAGCAGTTCTTC	CASSYPGDEQFF
TRBV7-8	TRBJ1-4	-	TRBD1	TGTGCCAGCAGCTTAGCGGGGAGACAGGGGAATGAAAAACTGTTTTTT	CASSLAGRQGNEKLFF
TRBV5-1	TRBJ2-1	-	-	TGCGCCAGCAGCTTGGTTATCTTTGGTACAGGTGACAATGAGCAGTTCTTC	CASSLVIFGTGDNEQFF
TRBV7-9	TRBJ2-7	-	TRBD2	TGTGCCAGCAGCCGGCGTTTGGGACTAGCGGGAGACCCCTACGAGCAGTACTTC	CASSRRLGLAGDPYEQYF
TRBV15	TRBJ1-1	-	-	TGTGCCACCAGCAGAGATCGGCACACTGAAGCTTTCTTT	CATSRDRHTEAFF
TRBV20-1	TRBJ2-7	few	-	TGCAGTGCTTCCAATCGTTCCGAGCAGTACTTC	CSASNRSEQYF
TRBV6-1	TRBJ2-1	once	-	TGTGCCAGCAGTGAAGCGGTGGCCTCCTACAATGAGCAGTTCTTC	CASSEAVASYNEQFF
TRBV7-3	TRBJ2-2	-	-	TGTGCCAGCAGCTTATCCAGGGCGGCCACCGGGGAGCTGTTTTTT	CASSLSRAATGELFF
TRBV10-1	TRBJ2-1	once	TRBD2	TGCGCCAGCAGTGGTTGGAGTAGCGGGAGGCCAATGGGCTATGAGCAGTTCTTC	CASSGWSSGRPMGYEQFF
TRBV5-1	TRBJ1-1	-	-	TGCGCCAGCAGCTCGCAGGGGCCGAACACTGAAGCTTTCTTT	CASSSQGPNTEAFF
TRBV4-2	TRBJ2-4	-	-	TGTGCCAGCAGCCAAAATAACAGGGCGGCCAAAAACATTCAGTACTTC	CASSQNNRAAKNIQYF
TRBV6-6	TRBJ2-2	-	-	TGTGCCAGCTCGCAGGGATACACCGGGGAGCTGTTTTTT	CASSQGYTGELFF
TRBV27	TRBJ1-2	-	TRBD1	TGTGCCAGCAGTACGAGACCGGACAGGGAGGATGGCTACACCTTC	CASSTRPDREDGYTF
TRBV5-1	TRBJ2-3	-	-	TGCGCCAGCAGCTCCCAGGGGGGTGAAGATACGCAGTATTTT	CASSSQGGEDTQYF